The 29 T cell receptor beta chains below all came from one sample that was sequenced in a study of blood T cell repertoires in COVID-19. Data came from immunoSEQ multiplex PCR; TCRdb stores just in-frame clones and leaves some out. There are around 140,000 clones in the sample; 84% occur only once, and roughly 10% lies in the top ten. Sequenced material: peripheral blood. Every receptor here comes from a man aged 55 to 70 with active or convalescent COVID-19.

The chain is built from TRBV4-3 and TRBJ2-1, with D perhaps matching TRBD1 (5 bases). Germline V gene sequence: CDR1 LGHNA, CDR2 YSLEER. The CDR3 loop spans 17 amino acids. V was pared by 0 bases and J by 6 bases, with 18 bases between. The CDR3 DNA reads as TGCGCCAGCAGCCAAGATCCGAGCGACACAGGAGCCAATGAGCAGTTCTTC. Its translation is CASSQDPSDTGANEQFF.

The table lists this clone with a count of one. V usage is TRBV4-1 and J usage is TRBJ1-3; tentatively, D is TRBD1 (5 bases). Germline CDR1 MGHRA, CDR2 YSYEKL. This CDR3 region has 15 residues. With 1 base removed from V and 6 bases from J, the gap between germline ends came to 13 bases. The CDR3 DNA reads as TGCGCCAGCAGCCAAGTAGCAGGGTCGGTAAACACCATATATTTT. Its protein product is CASSQVAGSVNTIYF.

The V and J genes are TRBV24-1 and TRBJ2-5, with a tentative D call TRBD1 (5 bases). CDR1 KGHDR and CDR2 SFDVKD come from the germline V gene. With 2 bases removed from V and 7 bases from J, the gap between germline ends came to 16 bases. The length of the CDR3 is 15 residues. The CDR3, as DNA: TGTGCCACCAGTGATTCAACTGACAGATGGGTGACCCAGTACTTC. It specifies CATSDSTDRWVTQYF.

The count of this clone is one. The rearrangement uses TRBV30 and TRBJ2-1, with 14 bases lining up with TRBD2. The CDR3 totals 16 residues. Trimming at V came to 3 bases and at J to 7 bases, leaving 8 bases not matched to a gene. Looked up from germline, CDR1 is GTSNPN and CDR2 is SVGIG (reference sequence). The CDR3 is CAWSLRTSGRNNEQFF. Here the CDR3 DNA reads TGTGCCTGGAGCCTTCGGACTAGCGGGAGGAATAATGAGCAGTTCTTC.

The chain recombines TRBV12-2 with TRBJ2-7; TRBD2, the table's D call, was not compared with the DNA. TRBV12-2 is termed a pseudogene. The CDR3 length is 15 residues. Here the CDR3 DNA reads TGTGCAAGTCGCTTTGGTCGGGCGGGTGGTTACGAGCAGTACGTC. Translated, it gives CASRFGRAGGYEQYV.

Only one count was recorded for this clone. The chain combines TRBV4-3 with TRBJ2-1, with 10 bases that match TRBD1. The CDR3 is 13 residues long. Per the germline V gene, CDR1 is LGHNA and CDR2 is YSLEER. The J segment lost 12 bases and the V segment lost 3 bases, leaving 5 bases of the junction unmatched. Written as DNA, the CDR3 is TGCGCCAGCAGCCAGGGACAGGGGTTTGTGCAGTTCTTC. Its translation is CASSQGQGFVQFF.

The rearrangement joins TRBV2 to TRBJ2-5, with D maybe TRBD1 (5 bases). The CDR3 totals 12 residues. Trimming removed 6 bases from V and 2 bases from J, with 7 bases in between. From germline, CDR1 is SNHLY and CDR2 FYNNEI. The CDR3 here is CASRTDQETQYF. In nucleotides, the CDR3 is TGTGCCAGCAGGACAGATCAAGAGACCCAGTACTTC.

This chain connects TRBV19 to TRBJ2-1; TRBD1 is a possible D gene (6 bases). Germline CDR1 is LNHDA and CDR2 is SQIVND (reference sequence). Trimming took off 5 bases at V and 9 bases at J, with 17 bases between the two ends. The CDR3 contains 14 residues. CDR3 in DNA: TGTGCCAGTAGTTCACTGACAGGCACGGTTGAGCAGTTCTTC. It yields the protein CASSSLTGTVEQFF.

The V and J genes are TRBV27 and TRBJ2-7, with a weak D call TRBD2 (6 bases). V was cut by 3 bases and J by 7 bases, with 13 bases left in between. Germline V gene lookup returns CDR1 MNHEY and CDR2 SMNVEV (reference sequence). There are 13 residues in the CDR3. CDR3 nucleotide sequence: TGTGCCAGCAGTTTCGAGGTGGGGAGGGAGCAGTACTTC. Protein sequence: CASSFEVGREQYF.

J is TRBJ2-1 and V is TRBV7-2; no clear D. Looked up from germline, CDR1 is SGHTA and CDR2 is FQGNSA. The CDR3 is 16 residues long. V lost 2 bases and J lost 7, with 18 bases in between. The CDR3 DNA reads as TGTGCCAGCAGCTTATCCCCGGTACTTAGTATGAATGAGCAGTTCTTC. Its protein product is CASSLSPVLSMNEQFF.

V usage is TRBV4-3 and J usage is TRBJ1-6; D remains ambiguous. The CDR3 spans 16 residues. Germline assignment: CDR1 LGHNA and CDR2 YSLEER. V lost 0 bases and J 3 bases, leaving 9 bases between the germline ends. The CDR3 DNA is TGCGCCAGCAGCCAAGAGGCCGGAGGCTATAATTCACCCCTCCACTTT. Its protein is CASSQEAGGYNSPLHF.

The chain has TRBV7-2 and TRBJ2-5, with D unclear. Looked up from germline, CDR1 is SGHTA and CDR2 is FQGNSA. Trimming stripped 2 bases from V and 3 bases from J, with 10 bases between. The CDR3 extends over 14 amino acids. The chain's CDR3 is CASSLYGQKETQYF. CDR3 DNA: TGTGCCAGCAGCTTATATGGCCAGAAAGAGACCCAGTACTTC.

The V gene is TRBV5-4, the J gene TRBJ1-1, with 8 bases matching TRBD1. CDR3 length: 15 amino acids. The V gene's germline CDR1 is SGHNT and CDR2 YYREEE (reference sequence). Trimming cost V 0 bases and J 2 bases; bases outside gene matches: 3. CDR3 loop: CASSLAGTGNTEAFF. CDR3 coding DNA: TGTGCCAGCAGCTTGGCCGGGACAGGCAACACTGAAGCTTTCTTT. Together with reference TRBV5-4 and TRBJ1-1, the CDR3 gives the full variable domain: ETGVTQSPTHLIKTRGQQVTLRCSSQSGHNTVSWYQQALGQGPQFIFQYYREEENGRGNFPPRFSGLQFPNYSSELNVNALELDDSALYLCASSLAGTGNTEAFFGQGTRLTVV.

CDR3 in DNA: TGTGCCAGCTCACCACGTTCGGGGGGTGGGAACAATGAGCAGTTCTTC. It translates to CASSPRSGGGNNEQFF. The chain joins TRBV18 to TRBJ2-1; 7 positions agree with TRBD2. Germline V gene data show CDR1 as KGHSH and CDR2 as LQKENI. CDR3 size: 16 residues. The junction had 8 bases not matched to a gene; V was cut back by 1 base and J by 5 bases.

For this clone: Other nucleotide sequences from this sample produce the same CDR3. CDR3 residues: CASSITSTTGELFF. The CDR3 coding sequence is TGTGCCAGTAGTATTACGAGTACCACCGGGGAGCTGTTTTTT. The chain is built from TRBV19 and TRBJ2-2, with D uncertain. V lost 3 bases, J lost 4 bases, and 9 bases lay in between. Looked up from germline, CDR1 is LNHDA and CDR2 is SQIVND (reference sequence). There are 14 residues in the CDR3. The complete variable domain, with remaining parts taken from reference TRBV19 and TRBJ2-2, reads DGGITQSPKYLFRKEGQNVTLSCEQNLNHDAMYWYRQDPGQGLRLIYYSQIVNDFQKGDIAEGYSVSREKKESFPLTVTSAQKNPTAFYLCASSITSTTGELFFGEGSRLTVL.

A note on this clone: One end of the junction is discordant with germline, which a read error may explain. The chain joins TRBV11-3 to TRBJ2-5, with 10 positions matching TRBD1. This CDR3 has 12 residues. Germline assignment: CDR1 SGHNT and CDR2 YENEEA. The CDR3 here is CASSFGTGVLDF. The DNA for the CDR3 is TGTGCCAGCAGCTTCGGGACAGGGGTTTTGGACTTC.

This rearrangement joins TRBV5-1 to TRBJ2-2; D possibly corresponds to TRBD2 (5 bases). The CDR3 consists of 16 residues. Trimming shortened V by 2 bases and J by 3 bases, and 14 bases separated the two germline ends. CDR1 and CDR2 (germline): SGHRS, YFSETQ. The CDR3 loop is CASSFSLADYTGELFF. The CDR3 DNA reads as TGCGCCAGCAGCTTTTCGCTAGCAGACTACACCGGGGAGCTGTTTTTT. The whole variable domain, remainder taken from reference TRBV5-1 and TRBJ2-2, is KAGVTQTPRYLIKTRGQQVTLSCSPISGHRSVSWYQQTPGQGLQFLFEYFSETQRNKGNFPGRFSGRQFSNSRSEMNVSTLELGDSALYLCASSFSLADYTGELFFGEGSRLTVL.

The chain couples TRBV7-9 to TRBJ2-3, with D perhaps matching TRBD2 (6 bases). The germline gives CDR1 SEHNR, CDR2 FQNEAQ (reference sequence). CDR3 size: 14 residues. The V end was cut by 7 bases, the J end by 2 bases, with 13 bases between. This CDR3 reads CASNIGGTTDTQYF. CDR3 bases: TGTGCCAGCAATATTGGGGGGACCACAGATACGCAGTATTTT.

The chain employs TRBV2 and TRBJ1-1, with a weak D call TRBD1 (6 bases). Germline V gives CDR1 SNHLY, CDR2 FYNNEI. This CDR3 is built from 13 residues. Between the trimmed V and J ends, which lost 6 bases and 8 bases, there was a span of 16 bases. This CDR3 reads CASRGRTEAEAFF. The CDR3 DNA reads as TGTGCCAGCAGGGGCCGGACAGAAGCGGAAGCTTTCTTT.

This chain joins TRBV29-1 and TRBJ2-1; a weak D match, TRBD2 (6 bases). Per germline, CDR1 SQVTM and CDR2 ANQGSEA. V dropped 8 bases and J dropped 2 bases, with 16 bases sitting between them. The CDR3 has 14 residues. This chain's CDR3 is CSFWDGGTYNEQFF. The CDR3, as DNA: TGCAGCTTCTGGGACGGAGGGACCTACAATGAGCAGTTCTTC.

The chain links TRBV5-4 to TRBJ2-7, with a possible D match to TRBD1 (6 bases). This CDR3 is 16 amino acids long. Germline CDR1 is SGHNT and CDR2 is YYREEE (reference sequence). Between the trimmed V and J ends, which lost 1 base and 0 bases, there was a span of 14 bases. The CDR3, as DNA: TGTGCCAGCAGCTTGTCCCCAGCGGACAGCTCCTACGAGCAGTACGTC. This codes for CASSLSPADSSYEQYV.

The chain couples TRBV7-6 to TRBJ2-7, with D possibly being TRBD1 (6 bases). The CDR3 has 15 residues. Trimming took 1 base from V and 7 from J, leaving 17 bases between them. Germline assignment: CDR1 SGHVS and CDR2 FNYEAQ. The CDR3 region has the DNA TGTGCCAGCAGCTTAGAATGGCAGGGGTTAGCTGAGCAGTACTTC. It translates to CASSLEWQGLAEQYF.

The rearrangement links TRBV19 to TRBJ1-1; D unresolved. The CDR3 loop spans 16 amino acids. The germline CDR1 and CDR2 sequences are LNHDA and SQIVND (reference sequence). Deletions cut 9 bases from V and 3 bases from J, with 23 bases between. CDR3 sequence reads: CASKNRDGGLDTEAFF. In DNA, the CDR3 is TGTGCCAGCAAGAATCGGGATGGCGGATTAGACACTGAAGCTTTCTTT.

The V and J genes are TRBV11-2 and TRBJ2-5, with 8 bases aligning to TRBD2. V lost 3 bases to trimming and J lost 2 bases; unmatched junction nucleotides: 14. CDR1 and CDR2 (germline): SGHAT, FQNNGV. This CDR3 contains 18 residues. Here the CDR3 reads CASSLAHPPTSAQETQYF. In DNA form, the CDR3 reads TGTGCCAGCAGCTTGGCCCACCCCCCGACTAGCGCGCAAGAGACCCAGTACTTC.

This clone was picked up one time. The rearrangement links TRBV28 to TRBJ1-4, with D possibly being TRBD1 (6 bases). CDR3 length equals 17 residues. The germline V gene encodes CDR1 MDHEN and CDR2 SYDVKM. The V gene lost 3 bases and the J gene lost 5 bases, with 19 bases spanning the gap. The CDR3 bases are TGTGCCAGCAGTTTCTCTCTACAGGGATCGTTGAATGAAAAACTGTTTTTT. This gives the protein CASSFSLQGSLNEKLFF.

V and J are TRBV6-2 or TRBV6-3 and TRBJ1-2; D gene ambiguous. Germline V gene lookup returns CDR1 MNHEY and CDR2 SVGEGT. V lost 6 bases and J lost 4, with 9 bases in between. This CDR3 comprises 12 residues. CDR3 bases: TGTGCCAGCAGCCCCTTATCCTATGGCTACACCTTC. Translation gives CASSPLSYGYTF.

The genes are TRBV6-2 or TRBV6-3 and TRBJ1-1; D may be TRBD1 (5 bases). Trimming shortened V by 2 bases and J by 5 bases, and 18 bases separated the two germline ends. This CDR3 has 16 amino acids. Germline lookup yields CDR1 MNHEY and CDR2 SVGEGT. The CDR3 sequence: CASSYLNRRVGTEAFF. CDR3 bases: TGTGCCAGCAGTTACCTGAATCGCAGGGTGGGGACTGAAGCTTTCTTT.

The genes are TRBV5-4 and TRBJ2-5; 12 bases fit TRBD2. In germline, CDR1 is SGHNT, CDR2 YYREEE (reference sequence). This CDR3 is 14 amino acids long. J was trimmed by 0 bases and V by 10 bases; bases with no gene match: 4. CDR3 coding DNA: TGTGCCGGAACTAGCGGGGGGTACCAAGAGACCCAGTACTTC. Translated: CAGTSGGYQETQYF.

The chain recombines TRBV20-1 with TRBJ2-7, with D perhaps TRBD1 (5 bases). CDR3 length: 10 amino acids. V lost 5 bases and J 6 bases, leaving 8 bases between the germline ends. Germline CDR1 reads DFQATT; CDR2 reads SNEGSKA (reference sequence). This CDR3 reads CSAGASEQYF. CDR3 nucleotide sequence: TGCAGTGCTGGGGCAAGCGAGCAGTACTTC.